This TCR beta chain was observed in a study of T cell responses to AZD1222 COVID-19 vaccine. Here immunoSEQ multiplex PCR was the method, and the copy in TCRdb shows in-frame clones only, minus some. The sample includes roughly 150,000 clones, around 93% of them seen just once. CDR3 length: 18 amino acids. The V end was cut by 1 base, the J end by 0 bases, with 18 bases between. The V gene's germline CDR1 is LNHNV and CDR2 YYDKDF (reference sequence). The V gene is TRBV15, the J gene TRBJ1-1; D gene unclear. The source is an adult in good health. The source material was peripheral blood, sampled on day 0 of AZD1222 vaccination. The CDR3, as DNA: TGTGCCACCAGCAGAGGGGGAGGGATCGTTGGATTGAACACTGAAGCTTTCTTT. Translating gives CATSRGGGIVGLNTEAFF.